This T cell receptor (beta chain) was documented in a study of molecular identifiers for immune sequencing clone quantification. Study-level results: Jurkat TCR RNA spiked in from one cell (amid 800,000 to 1,000,000 naive cells) was reportedly detectable.

Germline-derived CDR1 and CDR2 are SEHNR and FQNEAQ (reference sequence). This CDR3 is built from 15 residues. V trimming: 1 base; J trimming: 3 bases; junction bases outside the gene matches: 6. This clonotype was found a few times. The antigen is unknown. Sorted cells numbering about 20,000 to 1,000,000, with 10%, 30% or 50% RNA, yielded the naive CD8 libraries. CD8+CD4-CCR7+CD45RA+ sorting gave the naive CD8 T cells. Methods described previously were used for bulk TCR libraries, and listed TCR primers were applied. TCRdb analysed the PCR reads with MiXCR anew, one entry per CDR3 protein. The sample gives around 480,000 distinct CDR3 sequences, roughly 24% of which show up once; around 0.76% is in the top ten.

The sample taken for sequencing was naive CD8+ T cells from blood, with Jurkat cell RNA spiked in. The subset denotes: FACS-sorted CD8+CD4-CCR7+CD45RA+ naive T cells. The chain is built from TRBV7-9 and TRBJ2-7, with 7 bases fitting TRBD1. The sequence was obtained from a human donor in good health. Some libraries in this study had Jurkat cell RNA spiked in. The CDR3 bases are TGTGCCAGCAGCTTAGTAAGGCAGGGGGACTACGAGCAGTACTTC. It is translated as CASSLVRQGDYEQYF.